This note documents a single TCR beta chain sequence. Its specificity is not known. The PCR was carried out with 60 Vbeta primers and 13 Jbeta primers. Data came from immunoSEQ multiplex PCR; TCRdb stores just in-frame clones and leaves some out. The data show some 130,000 clones, roughly 80% seen once. This sample is part of a study of cytomegalovirus exposure and HLA in healthy donors. In the study overall: Early on, a data release was issued that held approximately 78 million unique TCRs from HLA-typed donors. The study's findings and limits: Associated with HLA alleles at 0.05 false discovery rate in a later analysis were around 15,000 TCR beta sequences. Prior analysis indicated that the majority of TCR beta V segments exhibited productivity approximately 90% or approximately 30% of the time.

The CDR3 extends over 13 amino acids. V lost 4 bases and J lost 2; bases outside the gene matches: 3. Germline CDR1 SGHNT, CDR2 YYREEE (reference sequence). In nominal health when sampled, donors likely had unrecorded immune exposures nonetheless. The sequenced sample was PBMCs. The chain recombines TRBV5-4 with TRBJ2-7; 7 nucleotides agree with TRBD1. The clonotype comes from a man in his forties or fifties in good health and CMV-seronegative. The DNA of the CDR3 is TGTGCCAGCAGCCTCAGGGGGACCTACGAGCAGTACTTC. Protein: CASSLRGTYEQYF.